The sequence of this T cell receptor beta chain was determined in a study of shared clonotypes between healthy human individuals. The table came from immunoSEQ multiplex PCR; TCRdb's copy has only in-frame clones and leaves some out. The sample includes roughly 2.5 million clones, approximately 94% seen only once; the top ten take more than 0.12%. General study results and limits: Generation probability values for non-shared clonotypes were lower than those for clonotypes shared by all four donors. With a few donors compared, around 5% of naive CD4 clonotypes were shared. Tissue TCR repertoires likely differ from these blood-only repertoires. Donor clonotype sharing was expected to depend on sequencing depth.

V was pared by 1 base and J by 1 base, with 11 bases between. Germline loops: CDR1 LNHNV, CDR2 YYDKDF (reference sequence). The length of the CDR3 is 15 residues. Comments on this clone: Its antigen remains unidentified.

The clonotype was recovered from a young man in good health. The sample comprised naive CD4+ T cells sorted from blood. As to subset: CD45RA+ positively selected. The rearrangement uses TRBV15 and TRBJ2-7; D may be TRBD2 (6 bases). CDR3 protein: CATSRGGTPSYEQYF. The CDR3 coding sequence is TGTGCCACCAGCAGAGGGGGGACTCCTTCCTACGAGCAGTACTTC.